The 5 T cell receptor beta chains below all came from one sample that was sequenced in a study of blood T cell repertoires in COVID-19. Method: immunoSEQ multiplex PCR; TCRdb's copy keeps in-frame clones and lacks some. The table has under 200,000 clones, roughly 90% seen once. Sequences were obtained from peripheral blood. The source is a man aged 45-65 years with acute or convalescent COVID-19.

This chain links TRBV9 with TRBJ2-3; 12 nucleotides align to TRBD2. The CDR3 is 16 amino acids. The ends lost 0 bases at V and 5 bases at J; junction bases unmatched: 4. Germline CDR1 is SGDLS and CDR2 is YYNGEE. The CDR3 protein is CASSVGLAGVGDTQYF. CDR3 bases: TGTGCCAGCAGCGTAGGACTAGCGGGAGTTGGAGATACGCAGTATTTT.

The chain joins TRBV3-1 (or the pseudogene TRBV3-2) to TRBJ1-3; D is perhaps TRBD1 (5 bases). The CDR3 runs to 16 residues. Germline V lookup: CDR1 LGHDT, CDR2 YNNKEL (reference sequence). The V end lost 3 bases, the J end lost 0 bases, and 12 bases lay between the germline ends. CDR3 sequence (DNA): TGTGCCAGCAGCCATTCTACAGGAACCTCTGGAAACACCATATATTTT. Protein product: CASSHSTGTSGNTIYF.

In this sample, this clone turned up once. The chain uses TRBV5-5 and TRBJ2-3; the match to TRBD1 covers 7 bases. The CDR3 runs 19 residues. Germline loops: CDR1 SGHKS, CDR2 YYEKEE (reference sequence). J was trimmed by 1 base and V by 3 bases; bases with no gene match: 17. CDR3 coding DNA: TGTGCCAGCAGCTCATCGGTGGACAGGTCGTTGTGGGGCACAGATACGCAGTATTTT. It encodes CASSSSVDRSLWGTDTQYF.

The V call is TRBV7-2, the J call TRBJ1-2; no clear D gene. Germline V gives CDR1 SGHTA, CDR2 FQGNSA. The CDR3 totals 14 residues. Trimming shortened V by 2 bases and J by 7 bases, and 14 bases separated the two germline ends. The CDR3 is CASSLLSQFRGYTF. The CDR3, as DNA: TGTGCCAGCAGCTTATTATCCCAGTTTCGTGGCTACACCTTC.

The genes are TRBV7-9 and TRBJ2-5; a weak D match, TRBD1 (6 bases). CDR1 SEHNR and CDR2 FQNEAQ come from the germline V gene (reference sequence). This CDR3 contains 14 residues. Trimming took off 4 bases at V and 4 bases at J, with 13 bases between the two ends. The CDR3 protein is CASSYTGKAETQYF. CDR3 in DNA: TGTGCCAGCAGCTATACAGGGAAGGCAGAGACCCAGTACTTC.